This TCR beta chain was retrieved from a study of cytomegalovirus exposure and HLA in healthy donors. Worth noting for this clone: As yet, its antigen is unknown.

Study conclusions and caveats: A prior analysis recorded that most TCR beta V segments were productive about 87% or about 30% of the time.

Use of 60 Vbeta and 13 Jbeta primers characterized the PCR. This table comes from immunoSEQ multiplex PCR, and its TCRdb copy is limited to in-frame clones, with some not included. Of some 120,000 clones listed, about 80% are singletons. Trimming shortened V by 3 bases and J by 3 bases, and 7 bases separated the two germline ends. Per the germline V gene, CDR1 is SGHDT and CDR2 is YYEEEE. CDR3 size: 12 residues. The sequence came from a middle-aged man in good health and CMV-seronegative. V gene TRBV5-6 combines with J gene TRBJ2-7, with D hard to call. Sequences were obtained from PBMCs. CDR3: CASSSYDYEQYF. The CDR3 region has the DNA TGTGCCAGCAGCTCCTACGACTACGAGCAGTACTTC. The variable domain in full, completed from reference TRBV5-6 and TRBJ2-7, reads DAGVTQSPTHLIKTRGQQVTLRCSPKSGHDTVSWYQQALGQGPQFIFQYYEEEERQRGNFPDRFSGHQFPNYSSELNVNALLLGDSALYLCASSSYDYEQYFGPGTRLTVT.